This TCR beta chain was captured by sequencing in a study of identical twins. A universal primer site was created by template switching, with the cDNA bearing unique molecular identifiers. One entry per CDR3 protein, called by TCRdb with MiXCR from the 5' RACE reads. The sample gives some 440,000 distinct CDR3 sequences, about 24% of which show up once; about 3% is in the top ten. In its sample, this clonotype was seen a few times. The data also belong to a second study, concerning T cells expressing NK-cell markers.

The sequencing input was CD4+ T cells sorted from blood. The source of this sequence is a woman younger than 30 in good health.

The CDR3 here is CASSTIRRGVAGNTIYF. The CDR3 DNA reads as TGTGCCAGCAGCACTATTCGCAGGGGAGTGGCTGGAAACACCATATATTTT. The chain carries TRBV7-9 and TRBJ1-3, with D possibly matching TRBD1 (6 bases). The CDR3 has 17 residues. Germline-derived CDR1 and CDR2 are SEHNR and FQNEAQ (reference sequence). Trimming removed 5 bases from V and 2 bases from J, with 19 bases in between.